This T cell receptor beta chain was obtained from a study of blood T cells in healthy people across ages. PCR was performed a second time for about 7 to 11 cycles using a sample-barcoded 5' primer and a J-beta primer mix. Every individual sample yielded 2.5 million or more paired-end reads (each containing CDR3). TCRdb fed the 5' RACE reads into MiXCR, producing one record per CDR3 protein. The data show some 900,000 distinct CDR3 sequences, 25% to 35% seen once. This clonotype was seen a few times. Its specificity is not known. There were healthy Caucasian individuals from Russia, aged roughly 6 to 100, serving as donors. Each donor gave roughly 10 milliliters of peripheral blood. Study-wide results and limits: With age, beta diversity per million T cells declined roughly linearly, significantly by 40.

V was clipped by 3 bases and J by 7 bases; unmatched bases: 4. The CDR3 totals 14 residues. Germline values: CDR1 SGHKS, CDR2 YYEKEE (reference sequence). Material for sequencing was blood. The J gene is TRBJ1-2, the V gene TRBV5-5, with 12 bases that match TRBD1. The sequence came from a woman aged 80 or over in good health. The CDR3 DNA is TGTGCCAGCAGCTGGGACAGGGGGCGAAGTGGCTACACCTTC. Translation: CASSWDRGRSGYTF.